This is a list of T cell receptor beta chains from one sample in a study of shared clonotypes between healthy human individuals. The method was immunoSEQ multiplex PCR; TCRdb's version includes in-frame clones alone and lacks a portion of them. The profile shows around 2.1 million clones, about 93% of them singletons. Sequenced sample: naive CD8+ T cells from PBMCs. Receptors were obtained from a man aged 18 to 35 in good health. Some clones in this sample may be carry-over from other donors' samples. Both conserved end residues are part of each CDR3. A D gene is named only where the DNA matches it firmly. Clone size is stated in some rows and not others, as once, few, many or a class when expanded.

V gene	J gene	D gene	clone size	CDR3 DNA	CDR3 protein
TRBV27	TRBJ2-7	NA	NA	TGTGCCAGCAGTGAGGGATACGAGCAGTACTTC	CASSEGYEQYF
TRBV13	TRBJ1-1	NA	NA	TGTGCCAGCAGCTTAGGCCCTTTTACGGGGGGAGCTTTCTTT	CASSLGPFTGGAFF
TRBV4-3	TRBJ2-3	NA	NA	TGCGCCAGCAGCCAAGATGTGTGGAGGGCTAGCACAGATACGCAGTATTTT	CASSQDVWRASTDTQYF
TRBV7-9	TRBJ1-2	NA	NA	TGTGCCAGCAGCCCGGGACGGGCCCAGACGGACTATGGCTACACCTTC	CASSPGRAQTDYGYTF
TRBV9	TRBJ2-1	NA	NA	TGTGCCAGCAGCGTAGAGTTCGGGACACAAAGGGTAGAGCAGTTCTTC	CASSVEFGTQRVEQFF
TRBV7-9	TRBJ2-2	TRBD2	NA	TGTGCCAGCAGCTCTATAGCGGGGGCGAACACCGGGGAGCTGTTTTTT	CASSSIAGANTGELFF
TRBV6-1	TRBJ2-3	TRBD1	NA	TGTGCCAGCAGTGAAGCGCTGACAGGGGTTGTGAGAGATACGCAGTATTTT	CASSEALTGVVRDTQYF
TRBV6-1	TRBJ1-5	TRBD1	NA	TGTGCCAGCAGTGGATCCGGGACAGCCTTCAATCAGCCCCAGCATTTT	CASSGSGTAFNQPQHF
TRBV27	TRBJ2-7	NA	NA	TGTGCCAGCAGTTTTCCTGGGAGCCACGAGCAGTACTTC	CASSFPGSHEQYF
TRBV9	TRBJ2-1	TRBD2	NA	TGTGCCAGCAGCCTTAGCGGGTGGGATGAGCAGTTCTTC	CASSLSGWDEQFF
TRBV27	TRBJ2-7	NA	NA	TGTGCCAGCTCTCTAGGGACCGGGACATACTACGAGCAGTACTTC	CASSLGTGTYYEQYF
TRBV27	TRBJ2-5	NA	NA	TGTGCCAGCAGTTCCGGCGGAAGGGGCCGGACCCAGTACTTC	CASSSGGRGRTQYF
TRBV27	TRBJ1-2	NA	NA	TGTGCCAGCAGTTTCGGCCAACACTATGGCTACACCTTC	CASSFGQHYGYTF
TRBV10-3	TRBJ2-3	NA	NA	TGTGCCAGCCGCGAGGAGTGGACCGGCGTGTATACGCAGTATTTT	CASREEWTGVYTQYF
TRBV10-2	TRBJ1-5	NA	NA	TGCGCCAGCGGTCTCAGGGGCACAGGCCAGCCCCAGCATTTT	CASGLRGTGQPQHF
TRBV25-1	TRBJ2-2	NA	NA	TGTGCCAGCAGAGATCTTACCGGGGAGCTGTTTTTT	CASRDLTGELFF
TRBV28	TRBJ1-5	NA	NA	TGTGCCAGCAGTTTCAGAGGGGTCGTTGTCAATCAGCCCCAGCATTTT	CASSFRGVVVNQPQHF
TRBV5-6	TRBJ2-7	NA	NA	TGTGCCAGCAGCCTAAAAAGACAGACCTACGAGCAGTACTTC	CASSLKRQTYEQYF
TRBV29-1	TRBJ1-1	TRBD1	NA	TGCAGCGTTGATCCAGGGGGCGCTGCGGGCACTGAAGCTTTCTTT	CSVDPGGAAGTEAFF
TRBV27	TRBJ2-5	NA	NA	TGTGCCAGCAGAACGGGATCAGTAAGGGAGACCCAGTACTTC	CASRTGSVRETQYF
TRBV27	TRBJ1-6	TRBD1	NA	TGTGCCAGCAGCACAGGGACAGGGGGAAGGTCACCCCTCCACTTT	CASSTGTGGRSPLHF
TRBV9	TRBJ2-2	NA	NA	TGTGCCAGCAGCGTATTTGGCCAGCAGCGGAACACCGGGGAGCTGTTTTTT	CASSVFGQQRNTGELFF
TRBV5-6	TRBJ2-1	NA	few	TGTGCCAGCAGCTTTGGGGACCACAATGAGCAGTTCTTC	CASSFGDHNEQFF
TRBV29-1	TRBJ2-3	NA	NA	TGCAGCGTCCCGGGGGCGTCCAGGAGCACAGATACGCAGTATTTT	CSVPGASRSTDTQYF
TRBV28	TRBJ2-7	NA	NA	TGTGCCAGCAGTTTCACGGGGGAAACCTCCTACGAGCAGTACTTC	CASSFTGETSYEQYF
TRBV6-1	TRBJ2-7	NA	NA	TGTGCCAGCAATGGCAGGGGCAGGGACGAGCAGTACTTC	CASNGRGRDEQYF
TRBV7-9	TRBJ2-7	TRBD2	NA	TGTGCCAGCAGCTATAGCGGGAAGTACTACGAGCAGTACTTC	CASSYSGKYYEQYF
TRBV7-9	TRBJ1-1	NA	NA	TGTGCCAGCAGCTTAGCGAGAGGGGGTGGGACTGAAGCTTTCTTT	CASSLARGGGTEAFF
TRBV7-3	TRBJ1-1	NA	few	TGTGCCAGCAGCTTAAAAGGTTCTGAAGCTTTCTTT	CASSLKGSEAFF
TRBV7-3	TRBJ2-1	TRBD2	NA	TGTGCCAGCAGCCGACTAGCGGGAGTTCTAAATGAGCAGTTCTTC	CASSRLAGVLNEQFF
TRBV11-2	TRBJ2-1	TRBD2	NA	TGTGCCAGCAGCCATAACGTGGGCGGGAGATATTCCAATGAGCAGTTCTTC	CASSHNVGGRYSNEQFF
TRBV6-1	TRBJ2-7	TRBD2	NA	TGTGCCAGCAGTGAATTTATCCGCCGGGGGGACGAGCAGTACTTC	CASSEFIRRGDEQYF
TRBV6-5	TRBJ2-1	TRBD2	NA	TGTGCCAGCAGTTCTCATTTGGGACTAGTCAACAATGAGCAGTTCTTC	CASSSHLGLVNNEQFF
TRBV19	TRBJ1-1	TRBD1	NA	TGTGCCAGTAAGACGGGACAGGGGACGAACACTGAAGCTTTCTTT	CASKTGQGTNTEAFF
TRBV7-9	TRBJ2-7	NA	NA	TGTGCCAGCACCCCCGCCGAAGGAACCTACGAGCAGTACTTC	CASTPAEGTYEQYF
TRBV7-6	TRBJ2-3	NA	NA	TGTGCCAGCAGCTTGGGCCCCGATACAGATACGCAGTATTTT	CASSLGPDTDTQYF
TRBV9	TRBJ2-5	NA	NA	TGTGCCAGCGGAGGCCGCTTTGAGGAGACCCAGTACTTC	CASGGRFEETQYF
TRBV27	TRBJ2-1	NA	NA	TGTGCCAGCAAAGTAGGTGGAGGCGGGACTTACTCCTACAATGAGCAGTTCTTC	CASKVGGGGTYSYNEQFF
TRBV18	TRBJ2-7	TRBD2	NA	TGTGCCAGCTCATCAAACCGCGGGAGGACACAAGCCTACGAGCAGTACTTC	CASSSNRGRTQAYEQYF
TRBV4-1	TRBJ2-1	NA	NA	TGCGCCAGCAGCCAACTTAGCGAGCAGTTCTTC	CASSQLSEQFF
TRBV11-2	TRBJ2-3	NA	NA	TGTGCCAGCAGCCCTCGTCGAGGAGGAAGCACAGATACGCAGTATTTT	CASSPRRGGSTDTQYF
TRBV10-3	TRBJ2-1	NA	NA	TGTGCCACTGTGTCCGGGGGAGTCGGTGAGCAGTTCTTC	CATVSGGVGEQFF
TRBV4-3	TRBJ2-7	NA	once	TGCGCCAGCAGCCCCGGTCGAGGGCCCTACGAGCAGTACTTC	CASSPGRGPYEQYF
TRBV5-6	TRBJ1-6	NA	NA	TGTGCCAGCAGCTTGGGAGACGCATCACCCCTCCACTTT	CASSLGDASPLHF
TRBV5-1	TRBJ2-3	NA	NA	TGCGCCAGCAGCTCCGACTCTTTTCGGGCAGATACGCAGTATTTT	CASSSDSFRADTQYF
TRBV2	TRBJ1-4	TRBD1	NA	TGTGCCAGCAGTCCTTCAGGGGGCGTTAATGAAAAACTGTTTTTT	CASSPSGGVNEKLFF
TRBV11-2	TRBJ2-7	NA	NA	TGTGCCAGCAGCTTAGCCAGGGACTACGAGCAGTACTTC	CASSLARDYEQYF
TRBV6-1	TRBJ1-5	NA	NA	TGTGCCAGCAGACCCACAGGTAACCCCAATCAGCCCCAGCATTTT	CASRPTGNPNQPQHF
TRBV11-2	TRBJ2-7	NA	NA	TGTGCCAGCGCCCCGCGATCCCGACAGCCTGAGCAGTACTTC	CASAPRSRQPEQYF
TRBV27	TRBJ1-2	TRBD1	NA	TGTGCCAGCAGTTTTGGGACAGGCTATGGCTACACCTTC	CASSFGTGYGYTF
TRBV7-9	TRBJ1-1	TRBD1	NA	TGTGCCAGCAGCCCCAGGGACAGGGGGCCGAAGAACACTGAAGCTTTCTTT	CASSPRDRGPKNTEAFF
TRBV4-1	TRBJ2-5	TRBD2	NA	TGCGCCAGCAGCCAATTCTCGGGAGGAGGGGAGACCCAGTACTTC	CASSQFSGGGETQYF
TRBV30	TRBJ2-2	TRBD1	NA	TGTGCCTGGAGGGACAGGGACATCTGGGGGCACACCGGGGAGCTGTTTTTT	CAWRDRDIWGHTGELFF
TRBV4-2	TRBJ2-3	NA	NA	TGTGCCAGCAGCCCCGGGGTGAGGAGCACAGATACGCAGTATTTT	CASSPGVRSTDTQYF
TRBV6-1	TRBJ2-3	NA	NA	TGTGCCAGCAGTAGGACATACACAGATACGCAGTATTTT	CASSRTYTDTQYF